This paragraph reports one T cell receptor (beta chain). Clones were read by immunoSEQ multiplex PCR, and TCRdb kept only the in-frame ones, dropping some. The sample carries around 200,000 clones, about nine tenths recorded once. The CDR3 is 16 residues long. V lost 4 bases and J 3 bases, leaving 18 bases between the germline ends. Germline V gives CDR1 SGHAT, CDR2 FQNNGV. The record originates from a study of blood T cell repertoires in COVID-19. This TCR came from a man between 65 and 85 years old with active or convalescent COVID-19. Material for sequencing was peripheral blood. The rearrangement uses TRBV11-2 and TRBJ1-1; a weak D match, TRBD1 (6 bases). The CDR3 region is CASSSWEGVGYTEAFF. The CDR3 DNA is TGTGCCAGCAGCTCCTGGGAGGGGGTGGGTTACACTGAAGCTTTCTTT.